In its sample, the clone carrying this T cell receptor (beta chain) was seen many times. This entry belongs to a study of T cells after yellow fever vaccination. TCRdb ran MiXCR on the 5' RACE reads and lists one entry per CDR3 protein. The sample gives around 67,000 distinct CDR3 sequences, roughly 6.9% of which show up once; about 32% is in the top ten. V was clipped by 3 bases and J by 2 bases, with 11 bases between them. The CDR3 totals 13 residues. CDR1 is SQVTM and CDR2 is ANQGSEA in the germline V gene. The chain couples TRBV29-1 to TRBJ2-7; D not resolved. The sequence was obtained from a man between 18 and 35 years old who received the YFV17D yellow fever vaccine. The input for sequencing was CD8+ T cells sorted from PBMCs, taken more than 4 days after the first yellow fever vaccination. Here the CDR3 reads CSVELGSTYEQYF. In nucleotides, the CDR3 is TGCAGCGTTGAGCTCGGGTCGACCTACGAGCAGTACTTC.